This TCR beta chain was identified during a study of T-cell memory formation after mild COVID-19. Study-wide points: Memory from before infection featured some responding clones, which suggests cross-reactive memory joined. Clones shrinking from day 15 to 85 showed even CD4/CD8 mixes; later expanders tilted CD4+.

A note on this clonotype: What it recognizes is unknown.

V lost 6 bases, J lost 2 bases, and 6 bases stayed unmatched. In germline, CDR1 is LGHDT, CDR2 YNNKEL (reference sequence). The CDR3 totals 16 residues. 5'RACE with constant-segment primers built TCRalpha and TCRbeta cDNA libraries with UMIs. A single record per CDR3 protein comes from TCRdb applying MiXCR to the 5' RACE reads. The sample records 350,000 or so distinct CDR3 sequences, roughly 21% being singletons. This clonotype originated in an adult woman who had mild COVID-19 (a few samples of this study predate the infection). Cell type and time point are not known. V is TRBV3-1 and J is TRBJ2-2, with 10 bases identical to TRBD2. The sample taken for sequencing was PBMCs or a T cell subset sorted from them (not recorded which). DNA for the CDR3: TGTGCCAGCAGACCGGGACTAGCGAGCAACACCGGGGAGCTGTTTTTT. It translates to CASRPGLASNTGELFF.